The sequence of this T cell receptor beta chain was determined in a study of Graves' ophthalmopathy and Graves' hyperthyroidism. Whole-study results and caveats: The study's model predicted ophthalmopathy progression at about 71% sensitivity and 72% to 85% specificity.

The sequenced template was RNA, covering the TCR beta CDR3 region. RT-PCR in the first round used HTBI primers; a second-round multiplex PCR followed. From the multiplex PCR reads, TCRdb called clonotypes with MiXCR, one entry per CDR3 protein. Of about 740,000 distinct CDR3 sequences in the sample, around 40% were seen once. There are many counts of this clonotype. Its specificity is not known. V lost 0 bases, J lost 4 bases, and 5 bases stayed unmatched. CDR1 is LNHNV and CDR2 is YYDKDF in the germline V gene (reference sequence). The CDR3 is 15 residues long. The receptor was derived from an adult man with Graves' ophthalmopathy. Sequenced sample: peripheral blood. The J gene is TRBJ2-5, the V gene TRBV15; 7 bases are shared with TRBD2. CDR3 coding DNA: TGTGCCACCAGCAGAGATGGGAGGGTGGGAGAGACCCAGTACTTC. It yields the protein CATSRDGRVGETQYF.